These T cell receptor beta chains were read from a single sample in a study of blood T cell repertoires in COVID-19. This table comes from immunoSEQ multiplex PCR, and its TCRdb copy is limited to in-frame clones, with some not included. Of about 60,000 clones in the sample, 55% to 75% were seen once. Sequences were obtained from peripheral blood. These receptors all come from a woman aged 70-85 years with COVID-19, enrolled during active disease. The CDR3 runs from the conserved cysteine through the conserved F or W. The D gene is left open where the match is weak. A clone size is listed for some rows: how often the clone was seen (once, few, many), or a class if it is expanded.

abundance: once
v_gene: TRBV11-2
d_gene: .
j_gene: TRBJ2-5
CDR3nt: TGTGCCAGCAGCTTAAATGGTCAGGTGACCCAGTACTTC
CDR3aa: CASSLNGQVTQYF

abundance: .
v_gene: TRBV7-2
d_gene: TRBD1
j_gene: TRBJ1-2
CDR3nt: TGTGCCAGCAGCTTATCCTCGGGACAGGGCTCCTATGGCTACACCTTC
CDR3aa: CASSLSSGQGSYGYTF

abundance: .
v_gene: TRBV11-2
d_gene: .
j_gene: TRBJ1-1
CDR3nt: TGTGCCAGCAGCCCCACCTGGCAGGGCACTGAAGCTTTCTTT
CDR3aa: CASSPTWQGTEAFF

abundance: few
v_gene: TRBV2
d_gene: .
j_gene: TRBJ1-3
CDR3nt: TGTGCCAGCAGTGAAGGGACAGCTGGAAACACCATATATTTT
CDR3aa: CASSEGTAGNTIYF

abundance: .
v_gene: TRBV5-1
d_gene: .
j_gene: TRBJ2-3
CDR3nt: TGCGCCAGCAGCTTGGAGCCTAGCCTCCAGCGTGATACGCAGTATTTT
CDR3aa: CASSLEPSLQRDTQYF

abundance: .
v_gene: TRBV7-3
d_gene: TRBD2
j_gene: TRBJ2-1
CDR3nt: TGTGCCAGCAGCTTTAACGCCCGACTAGCGGGGGTCTACAATGAGCAGTTCTTC
CDR3aa: CASSFNARLAGVYNEQFF

abundance: .
v_gene: TRBV19
d_gene: .
j_gene: TRBJ1-4
CDR3nt: TGTGCCAGTAGTGGCCAGTTGTTGGAACTGTTTTTT
CDR3aa: CASSGQLLELFF

abundance: once
v_gene: TRBV5-1
d_gene: TRBD2
j_gene: TRBJ2-7
CDR3nt: TGCGCCAGCAGCTTGACCCCCCCGGGACTAGCAGCGACTTACGAGCAGTACTTC
CDR3aa: CASSLTPPGLAATYEQYF

abundance: .
v_gene: TRBV7-3
d_gene: .
j_gene: TRBJ2-1
CDR3nt: TGTGCCAGCAGCTTGTCGGGCGGGGCTATTAGCTCCTACAATGAGCAGTTCTTC
CDR3aa: CASSLSGGAISSYNEQFF

abundance: few
v_gene: TRBV6-5
d_gene: .
j_gene: TRBJ1-1
CDR3nt: TGTGCCAGCACCCGGGACACTGAAGCTTTCTTT
CDR3aa: CASTRDTEAFF

abundance: .
v_gene: TRBV5-1
d_gene: .
j_gene: TRBJ1-2
CDR3nt: TGCGCCAGCAGCTTGGAGGGGGTGTATGGCTACACCTTC
CDR3aa: CASSLEGVYGYTF

abundance: once
v_gene: TRBV28
d_gene: .
j_gene: TRBJ2-3
CDR3nt: TGTGCCAGCAGCCCTCCCAACAGGGATCGGGACACAGATACGCAGTATTTT
CDR3aa: CASSPPNRDRDTDTQYF

abundance: .
v_gene: TRBV5-1
d_gene: .
j_gene: TRBJ1-1
CDR3nt: TGCGCCAGCAGCTTGGAGGGGACTCTGAACACTGAAGCTTTCTTT
CDR3aa: CASSLEGTLNTEAFF

abundance: .
v_gene: TRBV7-8
d_gene: TRBD2
j_gene: TRBJ2-3
CDR3nt: TGTGCCAGCAGCTCCCGACTAGCTGGCGCAGATACGCAGTATTTT
CDR3aa: CASSSRLAGADTQYF

abundance: .
v_gene: TRBV25-1
d_gene: .
j_gene: TRBJ1-2
CDR3nt: TGTGCCAGCAGTGAATCCTCGGACTATAACTATGGCTACACCTTC
CDR3aa: CASSESSDYNYGYTF

abundance: many
v_gene: TRBV2
d_gene: TRBD2
j_gene: TRBJ2-1
CDR3nt: TGTGCCAGCAGTGAAGGACTAGCAGTCTACAATGAGCAGTTCTTC
CDR3aa: CASSEGLAVYNEQFF

abundance: .
v_gene: TRBV24-1
d_gene: TRBD1
j_gene: TRBJ1-2
CDR3nt: TGTGCCACCAGTGAGGCCGGGACAGACTATGGCTACACCTTC
CDR3aa: CATSEAGTDYGYTF

abundance: .
v_gene: TRBV5-1
d_gene: .
j_gene: TRBJ2-3
CDR3nt: TGCGCCAGCAGCTTAGACCCGGGGACATCAGATACGCAGTATTTT
CDR3aa: CASSLDPGTSDTQYF

abundance: .
v_gene: TRBV4-3
d_gene: TRBD1
j_gene: TRBJ2-1
CDR3nt: TGCGCCAGCAGCCAAGATAGGACAGGATCCAATGAGCAGTTCTTC
CDR3aa: CASSQDRTGSNEQFF

abundance: once
v_gene: TRBV3-1/TRBV3-2
d_gene: .
j_gene: TRBJ1-1
CDR3nt: TGTGCCAGCAGCCAAGTCCGGAACACTGAAGCTTTCTTT
CDR3aa: CASSQVRNTEAFF

abundance: .
v_gene: TRBV19
d_gene: .
j_gene: TRBJ1-1
CDR3nt: TGTGCCAGTTGGGGGGGGATCATGAACACTGAAGCTTTCTTT
CDR3aa: CASWGGIMNTEAFF

abundance: .
v_gene: TRBV7-2
d_gene: .
j_gene: TRBJ2-3
CDR3nt: TGTGCCAGCAGCTTCCGAGGGAGTGGAACAGATACGCAGTATTTT
CDR3aa: CASSFRGSGTDTQYF

abundance: .
v_gene: TRBV5-1
d_gene: TRBD1
j_gene: TRBJ1-4
CDR3nt: TGCGCCAGCAGCTTAGTCGGGACAGGAGGGGCGACTAATGAAAAACTGTTTTTT
CDR3aa: CASSLVGTGGATNEKLFF

abundance: .
v_gene: TRBV6-5
d_gene: .
j_gene: TRBJ1-4
CDR3nt: TGTGCCAGCAGTTACTCTCCTGCAACTAATGAAAAACTGTTTTTT
CDR3aa: CASSYSPATNEKLFF

abundance: .
v_gene: TRBV19
d_gene: .
j_gene: TRBJ1-1
CDR3nt: TGTGCCAGTAGTATTAAAGGACACCTGAACACTGAAGCTTTCTTT
CDR3aa: CASSIKGHLNTEAFF

abundance: few
v_gene: TRBV11-2
d_gene: .
j_gene: TRBJ1-1
CDR3nt: TGTGCCAGCAGCTTAGGACACTCGAACACTGAAGCTTTCTTT
CDR3aa: CASSLGHSNTEAFF

abundance: .
v_gene: TRBV7-2
d_gene: TRBD2
j_gene: TRBJ2-5
CDR3nt: TGTGCCAGCAGCCTTCTAGCGGGGACCCAAGAGACCCAGTACTTC
CDR3aa: CASSLLAGTQETQYF

abundance: .
v_gene: TRBV5-6
d_gene: TRBD1
j_gene: TRBJ2-1
CDR3nt: TGTGCCAGCAGCTTGCTTAGGACAGGGGGGTACAATGAGCAGTTCTTC
CDR3aa: CASSLLRTGGYNEQFF

abundance: .
v_gene: TRBV6-1
d_gene: .
j_gene: TRBJ1-1
CDR3nt: TGTGCCAGCAGTGAAAGTCCAGGGGAGTCCACTGAAGCTTTCTTT
CDR3aa: CASSESPGESTEAFF

abundance: .
v_gene: TRBV2
d_gene: .
j_gene: TRBJ1-4
CDR3nt: TGTGCCAGCAGTGACAATCGGGGGGGGCTGGATGAAAAACTGTTTTTT
CDR3aa: CASSDNRGGLDEKLFF

abundance: .
v_gene: TRBV5-4
d_gene: .
j_gene: TRBJ1-1
CDR3nt: TGTGCCAGCAGCTTGGCCATTAGGAACACTGAAGCTTTCTTT
CDR3aa: CASSLAIRNTEAFF

abundance: .
v_gene: TRBV4-1
d_gene: TRBD1
j_gene: TRBJ1-6
CDR3nt: TGCGCCAGCAGCCAAGGACAGGGGGATTCACCCCTCCACTTT
CDR3aa: CASSQGQGDSPLHF

abundance: .
v_gene: TRBV19
d_gene: TRBD1
j_gene: TRBJ2-1
CDR3nt: TGTGCCAGTTCCTCCCCGGGGGACAGGGAGGCGGAGCAGTTCTTC
CDR3aa: CASSSPGDREAEQFF

abundance: .
v_gene: TRBV19
d_gene: .
j_gene: TRBJ2-1
CDR3nt: TGTGCCAGTAGCCCTTACGGGAATTTGGACAATGAGCAGTTCTTC
CDR3aa: CASSPYGNLDNEQFF

abundance: .
v_gene: TRBV18
d_gene: .
j_gene: TRBJ1-1
CDR3nt: TGTGCCAGCTCAACGGGGAGGGACACTGAAGCTTTCTTT
CDR3aa: CASSTGRDTEAFF

abundance: .
v_gene: TRBV7-2
d_gene: .
j_gene: TRBJ1-6
CDR3nt: TGTGCCAGCAGCCCCCCCAACGGGTTGAATTCACCCCTCCACTTT
CDR3aa: CASSPPNGLNSPLHF

abundance: .
v_gene: TRBV19
d_gene: TRBD2
j_gene: TRBJ2-1
CDR3nt: TGTGCCAGTAGTATGTTAGCGGGACGATACAATGAGCAGTTCTTC
CDR3aa: CASSMLAGRYNEQFF

abundance: once
v_gene: TRBV28
d_gene: .
j_gene: TRBJ1-2
CDR3nt: TGTGCCAGCAGTGGCGGGGTCAACTATGGCTACACCTTC
CDR3aa: CASSGGVNYGYTF

abundance: .
v_gene: TRBV4-1
d_gene: TRBD2
j_gene: TRBJ2-7
CDR3nt: TGCGCCAGCAGCCATCCAGCGGGGAAAGTTTACGAGCAGTACTTC
CDR3aa: CASSHPAGKVYEQYF

abundance: few
v_gene: TRBV6-2/TRBV6-3
d_gene: TRBD2
j_gene: TRBJ2-3
CDR3nt: TGTGCCAGCAGCATACTCGGGACTAGCGGGAGAGGTACGCAGTATTTT
CDR3aa: CASSILGTSGRGTQYF

abundance: .
v_gene: TRBV6-5
d_gene: .
j_gene: TRBJ2-1
CDR3nt: TGTGCCAGCAGTTACGGGCAGAGAAGCTACAATGAGCAGTTCTTC
CDR3aa: CASSYGQRSYNEQFF

abundance: once
v_gene: TRBV25-1
d_gene: .
j_gene: TRBJ2-7
CDR3nt: TGTGCCAGCTCAAGACAGGGACTGCAGTACTTC
CDR3aa: CASSRQGLQYF

abundance: .
v_gene: TRBV19
d_gene: .
j_gene: TRBJ2-5
CDR3nt: TGTGCCAGTAGTGGAAAGTGGCGGGAGACCCAGTACTTC
CDR3aa: CASSGKWRETQYF

abundance: .
v_gene: TRBV19
d_gene: .
j_gene: TRBJ2-5
CDR3nt: TGTGCCAGTAGGGGTCAAGGAGGGGTTAAGACCCAGTACTTC
CDR3aa: CASRGQGGVKTQYF

abundance: .
v_gene: TRBV10-3
d_gene: .
j_gene: TRBJ2-3
CDR3nt: TGTGCCATCAGTGAGTCATTAGCGCGAGATACGCAGTATTTT
CDR3aa: CAISESLARDTQYF

abundance: .
v_gene: TRBV2
d_gene: TRBD2
j_gene: TRBJ2-1
CDR3nt: TGTGCCAGCAGGGCGGGGGCCTACAATGAGCAGTTCTTC
CDR3aa: CASRAGAYNEQFF

abundance: .
v_gene: TRBV5-4
d_gene: TRBD1
j_gene: TRBJ2-5
CDR3nt: TGTGCCAGCAGCTTAAACAGGGGGCTAAAAGAGACCCAGTACTTC
CDR3aa: CASSLNRGLKETQYF